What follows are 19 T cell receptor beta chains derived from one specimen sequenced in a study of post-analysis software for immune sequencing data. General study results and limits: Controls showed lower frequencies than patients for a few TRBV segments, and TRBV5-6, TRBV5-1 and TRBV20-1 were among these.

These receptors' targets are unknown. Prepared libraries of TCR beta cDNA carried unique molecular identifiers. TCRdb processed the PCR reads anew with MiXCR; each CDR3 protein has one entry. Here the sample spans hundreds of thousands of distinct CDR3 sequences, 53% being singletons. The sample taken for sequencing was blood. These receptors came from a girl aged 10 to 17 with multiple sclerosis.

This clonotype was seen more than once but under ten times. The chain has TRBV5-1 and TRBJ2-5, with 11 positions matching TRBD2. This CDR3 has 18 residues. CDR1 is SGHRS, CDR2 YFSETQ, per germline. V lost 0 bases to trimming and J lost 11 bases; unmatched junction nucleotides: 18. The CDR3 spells CASSLALLAGVGNNEQYF. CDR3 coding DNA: TGCGCCAGCAGCTTGGCCCTACTAGCGGGAGTCGGGAACAATGAGCAGTACTTC.

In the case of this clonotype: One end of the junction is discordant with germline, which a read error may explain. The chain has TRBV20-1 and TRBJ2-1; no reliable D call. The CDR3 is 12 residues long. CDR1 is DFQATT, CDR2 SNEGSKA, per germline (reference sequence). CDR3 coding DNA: TGCAGGGCTAGACGACCTCTCAATGAGCAGTTCTTC. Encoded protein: CRARRPLNEQFF.

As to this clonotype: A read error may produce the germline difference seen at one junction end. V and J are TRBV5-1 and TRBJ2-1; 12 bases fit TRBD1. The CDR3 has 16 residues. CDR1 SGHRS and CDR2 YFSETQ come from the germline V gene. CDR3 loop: CAGSQGQGASYNEQFF. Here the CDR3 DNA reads TGCGCCGGCAGTCAGGGACAGGGGGCGTCCTACAATGAGCAGTTCTTC.

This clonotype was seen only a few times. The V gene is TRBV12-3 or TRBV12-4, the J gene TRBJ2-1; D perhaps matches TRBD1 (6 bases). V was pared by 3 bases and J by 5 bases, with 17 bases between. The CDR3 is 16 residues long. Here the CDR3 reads CASSLWYSQGHNEQFF. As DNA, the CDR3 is TGTGCCAGCAGTTTGTGGTACTCACAGGGACACAATGAGCAGTTCTTC.

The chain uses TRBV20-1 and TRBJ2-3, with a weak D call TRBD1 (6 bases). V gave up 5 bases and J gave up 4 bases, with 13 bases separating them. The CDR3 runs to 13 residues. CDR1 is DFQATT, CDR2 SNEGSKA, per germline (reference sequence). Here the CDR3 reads CSAEGDRADTQYF. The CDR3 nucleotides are TGCAGTGCTGAGGGGGATCGGGCAGATACGCAGTATTTT.

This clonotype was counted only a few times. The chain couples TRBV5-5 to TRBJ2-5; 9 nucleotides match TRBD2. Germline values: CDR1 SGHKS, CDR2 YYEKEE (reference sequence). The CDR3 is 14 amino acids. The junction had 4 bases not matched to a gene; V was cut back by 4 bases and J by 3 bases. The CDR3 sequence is CASSMGLAEETQYF. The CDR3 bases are TGTGCCAGCAGCATGGGACTAGCTGAAGAGACCCAGTACTTC.

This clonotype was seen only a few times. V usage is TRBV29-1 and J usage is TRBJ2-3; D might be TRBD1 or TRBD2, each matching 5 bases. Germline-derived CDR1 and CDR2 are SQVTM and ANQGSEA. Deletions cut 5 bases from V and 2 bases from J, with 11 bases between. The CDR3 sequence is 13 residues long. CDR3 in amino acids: CSVKGRITDTQYF. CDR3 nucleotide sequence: TGCAGCGTTAAGGGACGGATCACAGATACGCAGTATTTT.

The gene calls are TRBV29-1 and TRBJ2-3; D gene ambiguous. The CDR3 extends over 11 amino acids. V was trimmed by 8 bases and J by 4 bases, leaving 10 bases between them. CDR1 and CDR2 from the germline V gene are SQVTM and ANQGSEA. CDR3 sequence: CSMENADTQYF. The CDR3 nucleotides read TGCAGCATGGAGAACGCAGATACGCAGTATTTT.

The CDR3, as DNA: TGCAGTGCTAGCTTCTTGGGGTCCACCGCAGATACGCAGTATTTT. Its protein is CSASFLGSTADTQYF. The V and J genes are TRBV20-1 and TRBJ2-3, with no clear D. CDR1 and CDR2 (germline): DFQATT, SNEGSKA (reference sequence). V gave up 3 bases and J gave up 4 bases, with 17 bases separating them. CDR3 length: 15 residues.

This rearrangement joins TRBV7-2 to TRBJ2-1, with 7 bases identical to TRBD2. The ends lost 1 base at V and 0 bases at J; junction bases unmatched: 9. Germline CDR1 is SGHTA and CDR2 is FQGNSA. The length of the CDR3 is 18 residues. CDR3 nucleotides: TGTGCCAGCAGCTTAGTCCCGTCGGGAGGTCTCTCCTACAATGAGCAGTTCTTC. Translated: CASSLVPSGGLSYNEQFF.

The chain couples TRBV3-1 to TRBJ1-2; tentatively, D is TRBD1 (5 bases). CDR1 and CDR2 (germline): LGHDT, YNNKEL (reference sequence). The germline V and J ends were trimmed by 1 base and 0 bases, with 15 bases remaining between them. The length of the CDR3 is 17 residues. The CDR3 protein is CASSQGRQGPANYGYTF. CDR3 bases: TGTGCCAGCAGCCAAGGTCGGCAGGGACCAGCTAACTATGGCTACACCTTC.

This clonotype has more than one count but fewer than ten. The CDR3 protein is CASRAGASEYYGYTF. Here the CDR3 DNA reads TGTGCCAGCCGCGCGGGGGCCTCGGAATACTATGGCTACACCTTC. This chain joins TRBV6-5 and TRBJ1-2; D possibly corresponds to TRBD1 (6 bases). The germline gives CDR1 MNHEY, CDR2 SVGAGI. Deletions cut 8 bases from V and 3 bases from J, with 19 bases between. The CDR3 covers 15 residues.

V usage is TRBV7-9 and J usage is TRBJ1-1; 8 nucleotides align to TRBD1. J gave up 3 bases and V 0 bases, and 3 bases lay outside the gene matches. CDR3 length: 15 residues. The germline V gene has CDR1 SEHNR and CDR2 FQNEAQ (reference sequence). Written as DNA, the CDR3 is TGTGCCAGCAGCTTAGCGGACAGGGATGACACTGAAGCTTTCTTT. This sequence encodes CASSLADRDDTEAFF. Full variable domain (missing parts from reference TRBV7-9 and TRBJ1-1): DTGVSQNPRHKITKRGQNVTFRCDPISEHNRLYWYRQTLGQGPEFLTYFQNEAQLEKSRLLSDRFSAERPKGSFSTLEIQRTEQGDSAMYLCASSLADRDDTEAFFGQGTRLTVV.

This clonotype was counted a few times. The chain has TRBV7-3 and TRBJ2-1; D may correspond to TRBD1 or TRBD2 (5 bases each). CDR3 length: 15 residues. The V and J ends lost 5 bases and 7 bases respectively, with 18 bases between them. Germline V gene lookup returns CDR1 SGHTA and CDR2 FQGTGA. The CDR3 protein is CASSLGTGMGNEQFF. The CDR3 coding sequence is TGTGCCAGCAGCCTCGGGACGGGAATGGGTAATGAGCAGTTCTTC.

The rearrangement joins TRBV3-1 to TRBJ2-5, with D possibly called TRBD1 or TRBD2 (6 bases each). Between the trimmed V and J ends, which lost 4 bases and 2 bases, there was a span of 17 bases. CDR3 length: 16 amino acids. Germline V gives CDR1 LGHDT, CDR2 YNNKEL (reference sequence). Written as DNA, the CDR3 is TGTGCCAGCAGCCCTGTCGGAGGGGGGACACAAGAGACCCAGTACTTC. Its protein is CASSPVGGGTQETQYF.

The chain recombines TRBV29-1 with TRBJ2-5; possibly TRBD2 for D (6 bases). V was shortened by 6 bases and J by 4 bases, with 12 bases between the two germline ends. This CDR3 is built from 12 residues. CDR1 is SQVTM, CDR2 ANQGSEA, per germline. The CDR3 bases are TGCAGCGTCCCCCGGGACTTAGAGACCCAGTACTTC. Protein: CSVPRDLETQYF.

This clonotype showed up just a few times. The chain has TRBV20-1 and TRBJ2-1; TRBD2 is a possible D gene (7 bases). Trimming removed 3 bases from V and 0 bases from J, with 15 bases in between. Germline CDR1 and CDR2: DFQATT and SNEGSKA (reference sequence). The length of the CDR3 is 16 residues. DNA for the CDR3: TGCAGTGCTAGGGATGGCGGGGGCAGCTCCTACAATGAGCAGTTCTTC. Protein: CSARDGGGSSYNEQFF.

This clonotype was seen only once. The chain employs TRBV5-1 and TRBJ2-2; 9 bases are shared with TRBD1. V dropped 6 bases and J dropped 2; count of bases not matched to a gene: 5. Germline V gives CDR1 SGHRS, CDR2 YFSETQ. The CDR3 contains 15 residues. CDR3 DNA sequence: TGCGCCAGCACACTGGACAGGGGAAACACCGGGGAGCTGTTTTTT. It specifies CASTLDRGNTGELFF. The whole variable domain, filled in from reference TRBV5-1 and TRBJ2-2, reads KAGVTQTPRYLIKTRGQQVTLSCSPISGHRSVSWYQQTPGQGLQFLFEYFSETQRNKGNFPGRFSGRQFSNSRSEMNVSTLELGDSALYLCASTLDRGNTGELFFGEGSRLTVL.

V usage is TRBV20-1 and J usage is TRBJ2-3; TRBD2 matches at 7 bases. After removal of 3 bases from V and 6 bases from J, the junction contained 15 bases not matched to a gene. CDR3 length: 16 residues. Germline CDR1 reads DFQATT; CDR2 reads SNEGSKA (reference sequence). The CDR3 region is CSARVHAGVFGDTQYF. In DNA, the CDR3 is TGCAGTGCTAGGGTCCACGCGGGGGTCTTCGGGGATACGCAGTATTTT.